The subject of this entry is one T cell receptor (beta chain). The antigen remains undetermined. Unique molecular identifiers were in the cDNA, with template-switch universal primer binding. From the 5' RACE reads, TCRdb called clonotypes with MiXCR, one entry per CDR3 protein. The repertoire has 540,000 or so distinct CDR3 sequences, more than 20% of them found once; the top ten carry around 0.47%. The source of the sample is a study of identical twins. Study-wide points: Reduced insertions were recorded for abundant cord blood beta clonotypes, with no such pattern in memory repertoires.

V lost 5 bases and J 0 bases, leaving 8 bases between the germline ends. CDR3 length equals 14 residues. Germline CDR1 reads KGHDR; CDR2 reads SFDVKD. This sample also belongs to another study, concerning yellow fever vaccine responses in identical twins.

The sequencing input was CD4+ T cells sorted from blood. The V and J genes are TRBV24-1 and TRBJ2-3; possibly TRBD1 for D (5 bases). This sequence originates from a woman in her late teens or twenties in good health. The CDR3 bases are TGTGCCACCAGTGCGACAGATAGCACAGATACGCAGTATTTT. Translation: CATSATDSTDTQYF.